This T cell receptor beta chain comes out of a study of CD8 T cells in Susac syndrome (dated by TCRdb to the late 2010s). Looking at the study overall: Repertoire sequencing was used to test whether CD8+ T cell activation and differentiation in Susac syndrome was antigen driven.

This clonotype has only a few counts. This clone's antigen is unknown. It has no much larger one-base neighbor in the sample; base qualities were not kept. Beyond this particular receptor, the publication reports: The TCR sequencing and HLA analysis was acknowledged to have included a relatively small number of individuals.

High-throughput TCR beta sequencing profiled peripheral blood CD8+ and CD4+ T cells from healthy donors, Susac syndrome patients and multiple sclerosis patients. The healthy donors served as controls matched for age and sex. Bulk CD8+ and CD4+ T cells were purified by magnetic negative isolation, while CD8+ TEMRA cells were enriched using FACS. Blood was drawn into EDTA tubes, processed within 24 hours, and PBMCs were isolated by density gradient centrifugation. PBMCs destined for TCR sequencing were cryopreserved in liquid nitrogen and later thawed in a 37 °C water bath. The sorted or isolated CD4+, CD8+ and CD8+ TEMRA cells had a purity of 90% or higher. RNA was extracted using the RNeasy kit, and about 0.45 to 1 microgram was reverse transcribed with random hexamers. The immunoSEQ multiplex PCR assay, covering 54 Vbeta and 13 Jbeta segments, was used to amplify TCR beta CDR3 regions. PCR amplification bias was corrected by using a synthetic template baseline for primer optimization and computational correction. In the paper's pipeline: Reads were annotated to V, D and J genes per IMGT and analyzed with immunoSEQ Analyzer, keeping only productive sequences. Clonality was computed as one minus Shannon entropy normalized by log2 of the number of productive unique sequences. For each patient and control, public and private clones were evaluated within the 100 most prevalent clones. Susac-specific clones were defined as absent from healthy and MS cohorts, 800 to 1,200 published viral clones and other ImmuneACCESS disease sequences. TCRdb reprocessed the public reads (quality trimming at Q25 with fastp, clone calling with MiXCR) and kept in-frame beta chains. One record per CDR3 amino acid sequence lists the most common genes and DNA. The V and J calls, along with clone size, are taken from TCRdb and not from the paper's own processing. The sample records some 180,000 distinct CDR3 sequences, roughly 94% of which are singletons. Together, the top ten hold approximately 0.1% of the sample.

V was cut back by 3 bases and J by 5 bases, leaving a gap of 8 bases between them. Counted from cysteine to phenylalanine, this CDR3 has 12 amino acids. The retained sequence is limited to the CDR3, 36 bases, with the frame set at the first base. Via the germline V gene, CDR1 is MDHEN and CDR2 SYDVKM. Sequencing was performed on CD4+ T cells from PBMCs. This TCR derives from a human donor in good health. The rearrangement joined TRBV28 to TRBJ2-7; no D gene can be assigned with confidence. The CDR3 protein: CASSLLRHEQYF. Read as DNA, the sequence is TGTGCCAGCAGTTTGTTGCGCCACGAGCAGTACTTC.